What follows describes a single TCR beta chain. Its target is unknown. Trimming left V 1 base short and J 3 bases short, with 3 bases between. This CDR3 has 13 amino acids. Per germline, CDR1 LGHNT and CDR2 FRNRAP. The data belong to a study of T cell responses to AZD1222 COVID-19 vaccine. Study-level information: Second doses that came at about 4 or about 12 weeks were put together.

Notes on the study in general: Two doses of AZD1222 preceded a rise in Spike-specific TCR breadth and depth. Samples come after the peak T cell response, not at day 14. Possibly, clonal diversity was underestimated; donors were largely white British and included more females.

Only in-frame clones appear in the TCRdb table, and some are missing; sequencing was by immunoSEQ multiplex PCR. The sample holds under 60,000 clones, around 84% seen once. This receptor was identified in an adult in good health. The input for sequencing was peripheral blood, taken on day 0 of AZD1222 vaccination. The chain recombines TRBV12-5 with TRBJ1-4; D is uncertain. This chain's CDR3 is CASGLEANEKLFF. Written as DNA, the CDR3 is TGTGCTAGTGGTTTGGAAGCTAATGAAAAACTGTTTTTT.